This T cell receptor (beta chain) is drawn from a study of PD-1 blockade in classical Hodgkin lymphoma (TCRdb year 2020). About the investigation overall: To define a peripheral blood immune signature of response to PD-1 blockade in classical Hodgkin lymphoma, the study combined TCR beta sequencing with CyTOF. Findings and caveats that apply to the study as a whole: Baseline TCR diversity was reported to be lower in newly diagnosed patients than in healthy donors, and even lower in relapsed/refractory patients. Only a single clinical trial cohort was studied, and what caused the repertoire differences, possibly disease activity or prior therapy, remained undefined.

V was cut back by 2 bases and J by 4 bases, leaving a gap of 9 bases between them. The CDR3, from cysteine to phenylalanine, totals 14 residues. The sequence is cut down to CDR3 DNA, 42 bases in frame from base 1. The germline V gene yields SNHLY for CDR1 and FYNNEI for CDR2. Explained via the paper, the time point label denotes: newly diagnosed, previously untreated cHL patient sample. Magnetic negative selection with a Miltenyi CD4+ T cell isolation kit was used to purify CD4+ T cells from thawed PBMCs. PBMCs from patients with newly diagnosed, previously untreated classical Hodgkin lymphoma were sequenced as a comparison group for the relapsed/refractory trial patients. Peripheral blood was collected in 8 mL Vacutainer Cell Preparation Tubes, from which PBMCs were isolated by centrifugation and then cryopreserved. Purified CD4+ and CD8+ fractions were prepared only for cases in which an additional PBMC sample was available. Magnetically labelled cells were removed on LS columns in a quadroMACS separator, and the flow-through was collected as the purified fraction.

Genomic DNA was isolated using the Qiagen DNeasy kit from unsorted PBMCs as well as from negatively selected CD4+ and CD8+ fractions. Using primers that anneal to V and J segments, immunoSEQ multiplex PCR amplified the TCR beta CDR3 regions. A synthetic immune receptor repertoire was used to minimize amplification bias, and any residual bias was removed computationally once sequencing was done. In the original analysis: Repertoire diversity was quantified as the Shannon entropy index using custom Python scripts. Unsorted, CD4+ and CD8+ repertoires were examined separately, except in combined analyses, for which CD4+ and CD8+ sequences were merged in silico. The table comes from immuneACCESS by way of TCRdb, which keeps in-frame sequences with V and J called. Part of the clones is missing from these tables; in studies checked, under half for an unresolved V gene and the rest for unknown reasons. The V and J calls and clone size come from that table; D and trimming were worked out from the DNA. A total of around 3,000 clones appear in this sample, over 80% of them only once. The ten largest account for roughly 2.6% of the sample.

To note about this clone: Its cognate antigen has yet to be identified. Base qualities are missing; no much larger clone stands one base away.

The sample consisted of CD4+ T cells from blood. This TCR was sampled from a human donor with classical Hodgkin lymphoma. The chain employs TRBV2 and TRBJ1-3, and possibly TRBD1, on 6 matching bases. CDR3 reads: CASSEIRGGNTIYF. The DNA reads TGTGCCAGCAGTGAAATTAGGGGGGGAAACACCATATATTTT.